The sequence of this T cell receptor beta chain was determined in a study of CD8 T cells in ankylosing spondylitis. At least ten counts were recorded for this clonotype. Its antigen is not known. Via MiXCR, TCRdb re-called the 5' RACE reads, giving one row per CDR3 protein. The table lists 250,000 or so distinct CDR3 sequences, roughly a tenth of them singletons. Findings of the study overall: The study identified a TCR beta motif of 7 or 8 highly homologous variants that appeared characteristic of ankylosing spondylitis blood.

The CDR3 totals 13 residues. Per the germline V gene, CDR1 is DFQATT and CDR2 is SNEGSKA (reference sequence). Deletions cut 0 bases from V and 6 bases from J, with 12 bases between. This chain joins TRBV20-1 and TRBJ2-7; tentative D call: TRBD2 (5 bases). The sequence derives from a male donor with ankylosing spondylitis or in good health (not recorded which). Sequenced input: blood, either unsorted or a sorted T cell fraction (not recorded which). This chain's CDR3 is CSARERGPGEQYF. The CDR3 bases are TGCAGTGCTAGAGAGAGAGGGCCGGGCGAGCAGTACTTC.